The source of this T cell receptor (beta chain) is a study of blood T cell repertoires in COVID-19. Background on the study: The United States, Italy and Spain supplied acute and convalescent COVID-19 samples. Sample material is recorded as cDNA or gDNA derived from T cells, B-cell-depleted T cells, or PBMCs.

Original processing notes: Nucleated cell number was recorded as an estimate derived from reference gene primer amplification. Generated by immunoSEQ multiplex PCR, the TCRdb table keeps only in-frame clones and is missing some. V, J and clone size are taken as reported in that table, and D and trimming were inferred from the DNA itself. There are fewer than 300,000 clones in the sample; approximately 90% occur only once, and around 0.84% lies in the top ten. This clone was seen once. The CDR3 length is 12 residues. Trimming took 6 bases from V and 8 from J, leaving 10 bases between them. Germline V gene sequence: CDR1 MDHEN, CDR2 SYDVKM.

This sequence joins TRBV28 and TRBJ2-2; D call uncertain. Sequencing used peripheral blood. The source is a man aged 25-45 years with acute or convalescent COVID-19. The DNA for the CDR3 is TGTGCCAGCAGCGAGTTGGTGGGGGAGCTGTTTTTT. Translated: CASSELVGELFF. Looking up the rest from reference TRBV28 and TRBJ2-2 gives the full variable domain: DVKVTQSSRYLVKRTGEKVFLECVQDMDHENMFWYRQDPGLGLRLIYFSYDVKMKEKGDIPEGYSVSREKKERFSLILESASTNQTSMYLCASSELVGELFFGEGSRLTVL.